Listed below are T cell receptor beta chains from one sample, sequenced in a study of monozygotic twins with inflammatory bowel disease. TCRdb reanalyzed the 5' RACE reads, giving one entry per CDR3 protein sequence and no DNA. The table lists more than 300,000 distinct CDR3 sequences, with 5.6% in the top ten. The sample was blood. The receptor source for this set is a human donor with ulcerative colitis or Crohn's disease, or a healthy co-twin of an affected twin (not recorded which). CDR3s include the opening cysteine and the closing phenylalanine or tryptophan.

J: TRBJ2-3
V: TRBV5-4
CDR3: CASSPSGAGGPTDTQYF

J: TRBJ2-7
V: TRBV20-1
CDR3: CSRGGAYEQYF

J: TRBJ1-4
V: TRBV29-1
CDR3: CSVASRGLDEKLFF

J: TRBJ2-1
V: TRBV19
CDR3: CATKGTSRSYNEQFF

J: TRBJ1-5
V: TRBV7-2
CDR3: CASTNGRNQPQHF

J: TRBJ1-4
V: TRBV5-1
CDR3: CASSADLTTLNEKLFF

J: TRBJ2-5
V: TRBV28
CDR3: CASSSGEGALGETQYF

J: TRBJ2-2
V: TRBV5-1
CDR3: CASSLRGTPDQPVFF

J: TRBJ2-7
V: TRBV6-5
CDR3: CASSKDRTYEQYF

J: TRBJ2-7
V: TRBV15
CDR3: CATSRDVSGDYEQYF

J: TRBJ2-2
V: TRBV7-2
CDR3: CASSLGFGAGNTGELFF

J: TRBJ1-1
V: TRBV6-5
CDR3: CASSYPRPTTGRWTEAFF

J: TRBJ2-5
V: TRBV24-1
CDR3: CATSDAGETQYF

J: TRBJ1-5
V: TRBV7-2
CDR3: CASSPGPRNQPQHF

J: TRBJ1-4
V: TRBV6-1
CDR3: CASSQPGAANEKLFF

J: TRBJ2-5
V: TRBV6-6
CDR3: CASRVGSETQYF

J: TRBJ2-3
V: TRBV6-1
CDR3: CASSHTSGVRDTQYF